Shown below are 2 T cell receptor beta chains from a single sample sequenced in a study of cytomegalovirus exposure and HLA in healthy donors. The PCR had 60 Vbeta and 13 Jbeta primers. Generated by immunoSEQ multiplex PCR, the TCRdb table keeps only in-frame clones and is missing some. The data contain tens of thousands of clones, more than 60% of them singletons. The sample taken for sequencing was PBMCs. Receptors were obtained from a woman between 40 and 50 years old in good health and CMV-seropositive.

The chain recombines TRBV29-1 with TRBJ1-2; 9 bases are a match to TRBD1. Per the germline V gene, CDR1 is SQVTM and CDR2 is ANQGSEA. V dropped 1 base and J dropped 10; count of bases not matched to a gene: 16. CDR3 length: 16 residues. The CDR3 DNA follows: TGCAGCGTTGAAGGGGGGTGGGGACAGGGTTACGTTGTCTACACCTTC. Protein sequence: CSVEGGWGQGYVVYTF.

This clone was picked up a small number of times. The rearrangement uses TRBV5-1 and TRBJ2-7; 12 bases fit TRBD1. CDR1 and CDR2 from the germline V gene are SGHRS and YFSETQ. The length of the CDR3 is 17 residues. The junction had 12 bases not matched to a gene; V was cut back by 4 bases and J by 4 bases. The CDR3 bases are TGCGCCAGCAGCCCCTCGGGGACAGGGGGCAAATCTTACGAGCAGTACTTC. Amino acids: CASSPSGTGGKSYEQYF.